These 9 T cell receptor beta chains were all obtained from the same sample, sequenced in a study of CD8+CD57+ T cells in acquired aplastic anemia. The study profiled TCR beta VDJ and CDR3 using genomic DNA as template. TCRdb re-called the reads through MiXCR, storing one row per CDR3 protein. Altogether 200,000 to 250,000 distinct CDR3 sequences are present, about 62% being singletons, with the ten largest covering about three fifths. Patients chosen for sequencing had shown CD8+CD57+ cell expansion by flow cytometry. Sequenced material: sorted CD4+, CD8+, or CD8+CD57+ T cells (not recorded which) from PBMCs. These receptors all come from a human donor with aplastic anemia.

In this sample, this clonotype turned up many times. The rearrangement joins TRBV6-2 or TRBV6-3 to TRBJ2-7; D tentatively fits TRBD1 or TRBD2 (6 bases each). The V end lost 6 bases, the J end lost 5 bases, and 17 bases lay between the germline ends. CDR1 is MNHEY and CDR2 is SVGEGT in the germline V gene. The CDR3 is 14 residues long. The CDR3 here is CASRPLGGQDEQYF. In nucleotides, the CDR3 is TGTGCCAGCAGGCCTCTGGGGGGCCAGGACGAGCAGTACTTC.

The chain uses TRBV7-7 and TRBJ2-2, with 7 bases lining up with TRBD2. J lost 6 bases, V lost 7 bases, and 14 bases had no gene match. Germline V lookup: CDR1 SSHAT, CDR2 FNYEAQ (reference sequence). There are 16 residues in the CDR3. The CDR3 coding sequence is TGTGCCAGCAACACCGTGGGGGGAGGGTATCCCGGGGAGCTGTTTTTT. This codes for CASNTVGGGYPGELFF.

Remarks on this clonotype: At one end the junction does not follow the germline gene, possibly because of a read error. V is TRBV27 and J is TRBJ2-5; D is uncertain. The CDR3 loop spans 13 amino acids. Germline values: CDR1 MNHEY, CDR2 SMNVEV (reference sequence). The CDR3 here is CASGLSSTETQYF. CDR3 sequence (DNA): TGTGCCAGCGGTTTATCAAGTACGGAGACCCAGTACTTC.

Of note for this clonotype: At one boundary the junction diverges from the germline segment, which might be a read error. The chain's CDR3 is CAITEGVAYEQYF. The CDR3 DNA follows: TGTGCCATCACTGAGGGGGTTGCATACGAGCAGTACTTC. V and J are TRBV10-3 and TRBJ2-7, with a weak D call TRBD1 (6 bases). The CDR3 loop spans 13 amino acids. Germline CDR1 is ENHRY and CDR2 is SYGVKD.

The chain employs TRBV12-3 or TRBV12-4 and TRBJ1-1; 8 bases map to TRBD1. V dropped 6 bases and J dropped 4; count of bases not matched to a gene: 7. The length of the CDR3 is 14 residues. CDR3 region: CASRIDRGSTEAFF. CDR3 in DNA: TGTGCCAGCAGGATAGACAGGGGCAGCACTGAAGCTTTCTTT.

As DNA, the CDR3 is TGCGCCAGCAGACCAGCGTTGTCCGGGAACTATGGCTACACCTTC. This codes for CASRPALSGNYGYTF. The V call is TRBV10-2, the J call TRBJ1-2; unclear D gene. Trimming took off 6 bases at V and 2 bases at J, with 16 bases between the two ends. Germline assignment: CDR1 WSHSY and CDR2 SAAADI. The CDR3 length is 15 residues.

The V call is TRBV2, the J call TRBJ1-1; D is undetermined. V was cut by 3 bases and J by 5 bases, with 10 bases left in between. Germline V gives CDR1 SNHLY, CDR2 FYNNEI. The CDR3 has 13 amino acids. The CDR3 region has the DNA TGTGCCAGCAGTGAGTTTGGATGGACTGAAGCTTTCTTT. Its protein is CASSEFGWTEAFF.

J is TRBJ2-3 and V is TRBV2; TRBD2 is a possible D gene (6 bases). CDR3 length: 10 amino acids. Germline CDR1 and CDR2: SNHLY and FYNNEI. Deletions cut 10 bases from V and 10 bases from J, with 12 bases between. The CDR3 here is CATDSGAQYF. The CDR3 region has the DNA TGTGCCACCGATTCGGGGGCGCAGTATTTT.

This chain links TRBV7-9 with TRBJ2-3; either TRBD1 or TRBD2 may fit D (6 bases each). Trimming left V 0 bases short and J 5 bases short, with 18 bases between. Germline CDR1 is SEHNR and CDR2 is FQNEAQ (reference sequence). The CDR3 totals 17 residues. CDR3 sequence reads: CASSLARFSGGGDTQYF. The CDR3 nucleotides are TGTGCCAGCAGCTTAGCGCGGTTTAGCGGAGGGGGAGATACGCAGTATTTT.